This is a list of T cell receptor beta chains from one sample in a study of post-analysis software for immune sequencing data. TCRdb re-derived calls from the PCR reads in MiXCR, one entry per CDR3 protein. The sample lists hundreds of thousands of distinct CDR3 sequences; roughly 29% were seen once. Sequencing input: blood. These receptors all stem from a girl aged 10-17 years with multiple sclerosis. CDR3s include the opening cysteine and the closing phenylalanine or tryptophan. Fields, in order: J gene, CDR3 length, V gene, D gene, clone size, CDR3 protein, CDR3 DNA. A D gene is named only where the DNA matches it firmly. Clone size is shown for a subset of rows, as once, few, many or a class of expanded clone.

>TRBJ2-1|17|TRBV4-3|TRBD2|-
CASSQDGWGGTYNEQFF
TGCGCCAGCAGCCAAGATGGCTGGGGGGGAACCTACAATGAGCAGTTCTTC
>TRBJ1-2|14|TRBV28|-|-
CASSDGTFNYGYTF
TGTGCCAGCAGTGACGGGACTTTTAACTATGGCTACACCTTC
>TRBJ2-1|14|TRBV6-4|TRBD1|-
CASSEQGVVDEQFF
TGTGCCAGCAGTGAACAGGGGGTTGTGGATGAGCAGTTCTTC
>TRBJ2-3|15|TRBV7-2|-|-
CASSRWPAKGDTQYF
TGTGCCAGCAGCCGGTGGCCCGCCAAGGGAGATACGCAGTATTTT
>TRBJ2-1|14|TRBV5-6|-|few
CASSLVARENEQFF
TGTGCCAGCAGCTTGGTCGCCAGAGAGAATGAGCAGTTCTTC
>TRBJ2-3|18|TRBV18|TRBD1|-
CASSPKQGQGILGDAQYF
TGTGCCAGCTCACCGAAACAGGGACAGGGGATTTTAGGAGATGCGCAGTATTTT
>TRBJ1-2|14|TRBV2|-|-
CASSDRVFDYGYTF
TGTGCCAGCAGTGATCGTGTATTTGACTATGGCTACACCTTC
>TRBJ1-1|14|TRBV7-2|-|once
CASSLETLATEAFF
TGTGCCAGCAGCTTAGAGACCTTGGCCACTGAAGCTTTCTTT
>TRBJ2-1|16|TRBV7-2|TRBD2|few
CASSLKTSGGAVEQFF
TGTGCCAGCAGCTTAAAGACTAGCGGGGGGGCGGTTGAGCAGTTCTTC
>TRBJ2-1|16|TRBV20-1|-|few
CSARLRTSWSYNEQFF
TGCAGTGCCCGCTTGCGGACCTCTTGGTCCTACAATGAGCAGTTCTTC
>TRBJ1-2|15|TRBV27|TRBD1|-
CASSFRPRTGNGYTF
TGTGCCAGCAGTTTTCGCCCCAGGACAGGGAATGGCTACACCTTC
>TRBJ2-4|14|TRBV7-9|-|few
CASSITLAKNIQYF
TGTGCCAGCAGCATAACCCTAGCCAAAAACATTCAGTACTTC
>TRBJ2-5|15|TRBV11-2|TRBD1|few
CASSPRQGQGETQYF
TGTGCCAGCAGCCCCCGACAGGGACAGGGAGAGACCCAGTACTTC
>TRBJ2-1|14|TRBV12-3/TRBV12-4|-|few
CASSFRMTDNEQFF
TGTGCCAGCAGTTTCCGTATGACTGACAATGAGCAGTTCTTC
>TRBJ2-3|16|TRBV7-9|-|few
CASSTQADSSTDTQYF
TGTGCCAGCAGCACGCAAGCAGATTCTAGCACAGATACGCAGTATTTT
>TRBJ2-1|14|TRBV10-3|-|few
CAIADTFSYNEQFF
TGTGCCATCGCGGACACCTTCTCCTACAATGAGCAGTTCTTC
>TRBJ1-6|11|TRBV6-6|TRBD1|-
CASSYNRGYHF
TGTGCCAGCAGTTACAACAGGGGATACCACTTT
>TRBJ2-1|16|TRBV21-1|-|few
CASSNKAGGRDNEQFF
TGTGCCAGCAGCAATAAAGCGGGAGGGCGGGACAATGAGCAGTTCTTC
>TRBJ2-1|15|TRBV3-1|TRBD1|few
CASIPGTGSMDEQFF
TGTGCCAGCATCCCCGGGACAGGGTCGATGGATGAGCAGTTCTTC
>TRBJ2-7|17|TRBV2|-|-
CASSLAVPERINHEQYF
TGTGCCAGCAGTCTTGCTGTGCCGGAGCGCATTAACCACGAGCAGTACTTC
>TRBJ2-7|14|TRBV20-1|TRBD1|-
CSASAGQGVDEQYF
TGCAGTGCTAGTGCGGGACAGGGCGTTGACGAGCAGTACTTC
>TRBJ2-5|15|TRBV20-1|-|-
CSVEGGRSWEETQYF
TGCAGTGTTGAAGGGGGTCGAAGTTGGGAAGAGACCCAGTACTTC
>TRBJ2-3|12|TRBV6-6|-|-
CASSSGRTTQYF
TGTGCCAGCAGTTCCGGCAGGACCACGCAGTATTTT
>TRBJ2-7|15|TRBV29-1|TRBD1|-
CSVEGTGKEPYEQYF
TGCAGCGTTGAAGGGACAGGGAAGGAGCCCTACGAGCAGTACTTC
>TRBJ2-3|16|TRBV7-8|TRBD2|few
CASSLFRTSPTDTQYF
TGTGCCAGCAGCTTATTTCGGACTAGTCCCACAGATACGCAGTATTTT
>TRBJ2-4|16|TRBV19|-|few
CASGIGGGIAKNIQYF
TGTGCCAGCGGAATCGGAGGGGGGATAGCCAAAAACATTCAGTACTTC
>TRBJ2-6|13|TRBV27|-|few
CASRLLGANVLTF
TGTGCCAGCAGGTTGTTAGGGGCCAACGTCCTGACTTTC
>TRBJ2-1|13|TRBV7-9|-|-
CASSPSPSNEQFF
TGTGCCAGCAGCCCCAGTCCGAGCAATGAGCAGTTCTTC
>TRBJ2-1|12|TRBV20-1|-|-
CSADPRGAGRFF
TGCAGTGCTGACCCCCGGGGCGCAGGGCGGTTCTTC
>TRBJ2-1|14|TRBV29-1|TRBD2|-
CSGGLAGQYNEQFF
TGCAGCGGTGGACTAGCGGGGCAGTACAATGAGCAGTTCTTC
>TRBJ2-3|15|TRBV5-1|-|-
CASSRVGSGSDTQYF
TGCGCCAGCAGTAGGGTCGGCTCGGGGTCAGATACGCAGTATTTT
>TRBJ2-1|18|TRBV16|TRBD2|-
CASSQAGGGDPLGNEQFF
TGTGCCAGCAGCCAAGCCGGGGGGGGAGACCCCCTTGGTAATGAGCAGTTCTTC
>TRBJ2-1|14|TRBV11-2|-|-
CASSSGRVYNEQFF
TGTGCCAGCAGCTCGGGACGGGTCTACAATGAGCAGTTCTTC
>TRBJ1-5|15|TRBV3-1|-|-
CASSQDGVRGQPQHF
TGTGCCAGCAGCCAAGATGGAGTACGGGGTCAGCCCCAGCATTTT
>TRBJ1-5|15|TRBV6-1|-|-
CASLKGYGSNQPQHF
TGTGCCAGCCTGAAAGGATACGGCAGCAATCAGCCCCAGCATTTT
>TRBJ2-3|16|TRBV7-2|TRBD1|few
CASSSTGGSGTDTQYF
TGTGCCAGCAGCTCGACAGGGGGCAGTGGCACAGATACGCAGTATTTT
>TRBJ2-3|16|TRBV3-1|-|-
CASSAQGGGTTDTQYF
TGTGCCAGCAGCGCCCAAGGGGGCGGGACTACAGATACGCAGTATTTT
>TRBJ1-1|12|TRBV7-2|-|few
CASSLSDRGAFF
TGTGCCAGCAGCTTATCGGACAGAGGAGCTTTCTTT
>TRBJ2-1|15|TRBV24-1|-|few
CATSDFRGSGNEQFF
TGTGCCACCAGTGATTTTAGGGGGTCAGGCAATGAGCAGTTCTTC
>TRBJ1-1|12|TRBV6-6|-|-
CASSYTETEAFF
TGTGCCAGCAGTTACACGGAAACTGAAGCTTTCTTT
>TRBJ2-5|14|TRBV28|-|-
CASSSRGRRGTQYF
TGTGCCAGCAGCTCCAGAGGACGGCGAGGGACCCAGTACTTC
>TRBJ2-6|12|TRBV29-1|-|few
CSVVDGINVLTF
TGCAGCGTTGTTGACGGGATTAACGTCCTGACTTTC
>TRBJ2-1|15|TRBV20-1|-|few
CSAGPDYRTYNEQFF
TGCAGTGCTGGCCCGGACTACCGCACTTACAATGAGCAGTTCTTC
>TRBJ1-1|14|TRBV12-3/TRBV12-4|TRBD1|-
CASRTGTGITEAFF
TGTGCCAGCAGAACCGGGACAGGGATCACTGAAGCTTTCTTT
>TRBJ2-5|13|TRBV20-1|-|few
CSASAILQETQYF
TGCAGTGCTAGTGCTATATTACAAGAGACCCAGTACTTC
>TRBJ1-2|13|TRBV14|-|-
CASSLQNHYGYTF
TGTGCCAGCAGCCTACAAAACCACTATGGCTACACCTTC
>TRBJ1-6|15|TRBV5-1|TRBD1|-
CASRVEGARNSPLHF
TGCGCCAGCAGAGTCGAGGGGGCAAGGAATTCACCCCTCCACTTT
>TRBJ2-1|12|TRBV9|-|few
CASSPRPGEQFF
TGTGCCAGCAGCCCCAGACCAGGTGAGCAGTTCTTC
>TRBJ1-4|12|TRBV20-1|-|few
CSAQGWREKLFF
TGCAGTGCTCAGGGATGGCGGGAAAAACTGTTTTTT
>TRBJ2-2|14|TRBV29-1|TRBD1|-
CSGYRQGSTGELFF
TGCAGCGGGTACAGACAGGGGAGCACCGGGGAGCTGTTTTTT
>TRBJ1-5|14|TRBV7-2|-|many
CASSPRTGDQPQHF
TGTGCCAGCAGCCCGCGGACTGGAGATCAGCCCCAGCATTTT
>TRBJ2-3|13|TRBV7-9|-|-
CASSHTRTDTQYF
TGTGCCAGCAGCCATACTAGGACAGATACGCAGTATTTT
>TRBJ1-1|14|TRBV7-2|TRBD1|-
CASSFNRGPTEAFF
TGTGCCAGCAGCTTTAACAGGGGGCCCACTGAAGCTTTCTTT